Listed here are 4 T cell receptor beta chains from one sample, sequenced in a study of siplizumab effects on memory and regulatory T cells. Repertoires were generated with immunoSEQ multiplex PCR, while TCRdb's copy carries only in-frame clones and drops some. Here the sample spans tens of thousands of clones, approximately 87% being singletons. The sample comprised memory CD4+ T cells sorted from blood. These receptors were collected from a human donor in good health.

CDR3 sequence (DNA): TGTGCCAGTAGTATTCTCGGGACGGGGACGGTTGAGCAGTTCTTC. This encodes CASSILGTGTVEQFF. The V call is TRBV19, the J call TRBJ2-1; possibly TRBD1 or TRBD2 for D (5 bases each). Per germline, CDR1 LNHDA and CDR2 SQIVND (reference sequence). V was shortened by 3 bases and J by 9 bases, with 18 bases between the two germline ends. This CDR3 has 15 residues.

The chain combines TRBV2 with TRBJ2-4; TRBD2 is a possible D gene (6 bases). Germline V CDR1 and CDR2: SNHLY, FYNNEI. The CDR3 totals 14 residues. The V and J ends lost 3 bases and 6 bases respectively, with 12 bases between them. CDR3 amino acids: CASSDRDSGNIQYF. In nucleotides, the CDR3 is TGTGCCAGCAGTGACCGGGACTCTGGAAACATTCAGTACTTC. The full variable domain, with the rest looked up from reference TRBV2 and TRBJ2-4, is EPEVTQTPSHQVTQMGQEVILRCVPISNHLYFYWYRQILGQKVEFLVSFYNNEISEKSEIFDDQFSVERPDGSNFTLKIRSTKLEDSAMYFCASSDRDSGNIQYFGAGTRLSVL.

J is TRBJ2-1 and V is TRBV2; 9 bases line up with TRBD2. CDR3 length: 14 amino acids. Germline CDR1 SNHLY, CDR2 FYNNEI. V was pared by 7 bases and J by 3 bases, with 4 bases of the junction left unmatched. The CDR3 DNA reads TGTGCCAGCACCGGGACTAGCAGCTACAATGAGCAGTTCTTC. This codes for CASTGTSSYNEQFF.

The chain couples TRBV4-2 to TRBJ2-3; 9 nucleotides align to TRBD2. Germline trimming cut 4 bases from V and 4 bases from J; bases unmatched to any gene: 12. The CDR3 is 17 amino acids. Germline V gene lookup returns CDR1 LGHNA and CDR2 YNFKEQ. The CDR3 sequence is CASSPTGAGGGSDTQYF. CDR3 coding DNA: TGTGCCAGCAGCCCGACCGGGGCGGGAGGGGGCTCAGATACGCAGTATTTT.